The source of this T cell receptor (beta chain) is a study of CD4+ T cells in melanoma. Findings of the study overall: Reportedly, melanoma neoantigen-specific CD4+ T cells showed varied differentiation states. A reported correlation linked neoantigen-specific CD4+ T cells to CD8+, macrophage and B cell function.

Method: immunoSEQ multiplex PCR; TCRdb's copy keeps in-frame clones and lacks some. This repertoire shows around 100,000 clones, 92% found once; its top ten account for 2.5% to 3.5%. Comment on this clone: Its antigen remains unidentified.

The germline V and J ends were trimmed by 1 base and 7 bases, with 16 bases remaining between them. CDR3 length equals 16 residues. Germline CDR1 reads LGHNA; CDR2 reads YSLEER. The source of this sequence is a human donor with melanoma. This chain links TRBV4-3 with TRBJ1-4; TRBD1 might be the D (5 bases). Sequences were obtained from peripheral blood. The CDR3 protein is CASSQAAGGGGEKLFF. The DNA of the CDR3 is TGCGCCAGCAGCCAAGCCGCGGGGGGGGGTGGTGAAAAACTGTTTTTT.